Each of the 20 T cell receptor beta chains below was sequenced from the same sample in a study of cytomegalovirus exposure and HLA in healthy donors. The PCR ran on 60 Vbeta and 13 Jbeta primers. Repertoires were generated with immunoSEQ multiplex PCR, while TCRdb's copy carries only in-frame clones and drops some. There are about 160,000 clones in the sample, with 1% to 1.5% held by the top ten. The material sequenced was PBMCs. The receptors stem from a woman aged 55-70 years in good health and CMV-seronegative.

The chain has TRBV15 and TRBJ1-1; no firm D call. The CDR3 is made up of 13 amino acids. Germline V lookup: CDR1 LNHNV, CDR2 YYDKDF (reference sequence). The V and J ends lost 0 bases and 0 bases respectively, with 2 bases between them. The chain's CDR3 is CATSRDLNTEAFF. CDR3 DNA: TGTGCCACCAGCAGAGACTTGAACACTGAAGCTTTCTTT.

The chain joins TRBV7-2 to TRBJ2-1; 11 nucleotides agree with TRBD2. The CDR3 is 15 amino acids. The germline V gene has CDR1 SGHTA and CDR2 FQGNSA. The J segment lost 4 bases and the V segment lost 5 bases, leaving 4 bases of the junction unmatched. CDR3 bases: TGTGCCAGCAGCCTGGGACTAGCGGCGTACAATGAGCAGTTCTTC. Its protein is CASSLGLAAYNEQFF. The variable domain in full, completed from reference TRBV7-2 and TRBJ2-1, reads GAGVSQSPSNKVTEKGKDVELRCDPISGHTALYWYRQSLGQGLEFLIYFQGNSAPDKSGLPSDRFSAERTGGSVSTLTIQRTQQEDSAVYLCASSLGLAAYNEQFFGPGTRLTVL.

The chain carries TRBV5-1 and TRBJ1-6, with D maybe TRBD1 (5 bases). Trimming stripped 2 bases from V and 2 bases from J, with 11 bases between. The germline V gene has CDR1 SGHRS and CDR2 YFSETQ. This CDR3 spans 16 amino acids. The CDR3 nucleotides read TGCGCCAGCAGCTTAACTGAGACAGCCTATAATTCACCCCTCCACTTT. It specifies CASSLTETAYNSPLHF.

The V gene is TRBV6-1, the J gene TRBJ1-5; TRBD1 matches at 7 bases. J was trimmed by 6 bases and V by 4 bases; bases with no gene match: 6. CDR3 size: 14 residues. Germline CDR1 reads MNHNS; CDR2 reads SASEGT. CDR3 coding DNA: TGTGCCAGCAGTGGCGGACAGGTTCTTCAGCCCCAGCATTTT. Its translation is CASSGGQVLQPQHF.

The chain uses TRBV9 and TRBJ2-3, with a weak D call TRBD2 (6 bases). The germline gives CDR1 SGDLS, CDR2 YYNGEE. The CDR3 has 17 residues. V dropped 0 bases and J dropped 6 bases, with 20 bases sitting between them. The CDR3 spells CASSVELFGGAGDTQYF. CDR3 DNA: TGTGCCAGCAGCGTAGAGTTGTTTGGAGGGGCCGGGGATACGCAGTATTTT. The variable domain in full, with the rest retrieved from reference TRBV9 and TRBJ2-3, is DSGVTQTPKHLITATGQRVTLRCSPRSGDLSVYWYQQSLDQGLQFLIQYYNGEERAKGNILERFSAQQFPDLHSELNLSSLELGDSALYFCASSVELFGGAGDTQYFGPGTRLTVL.

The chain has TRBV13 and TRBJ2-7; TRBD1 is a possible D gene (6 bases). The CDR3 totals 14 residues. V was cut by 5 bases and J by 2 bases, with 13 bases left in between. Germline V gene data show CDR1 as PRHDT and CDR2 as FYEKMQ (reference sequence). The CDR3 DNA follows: TGTGCCAGCAGCACAAGCGCAGGGGCCTACGAGCAGTACTTC. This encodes CASSTSAGAYEQYF.

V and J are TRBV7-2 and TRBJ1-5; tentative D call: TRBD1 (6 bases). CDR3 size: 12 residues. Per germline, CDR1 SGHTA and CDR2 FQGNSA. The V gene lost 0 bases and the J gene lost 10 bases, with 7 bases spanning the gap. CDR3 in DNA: TGTGCCAGCAGCTTAGCGGGGGCACCCCAGCATTTT. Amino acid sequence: CASSLAGAPQHF.

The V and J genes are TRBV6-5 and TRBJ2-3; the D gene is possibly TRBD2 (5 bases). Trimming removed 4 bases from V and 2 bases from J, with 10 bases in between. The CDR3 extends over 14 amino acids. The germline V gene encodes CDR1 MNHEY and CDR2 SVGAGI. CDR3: CASSSTGFTDTQYF. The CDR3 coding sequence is TGTGCCAGCAGTTCGACGGGATTCACAGATACGCAGTATTTT.

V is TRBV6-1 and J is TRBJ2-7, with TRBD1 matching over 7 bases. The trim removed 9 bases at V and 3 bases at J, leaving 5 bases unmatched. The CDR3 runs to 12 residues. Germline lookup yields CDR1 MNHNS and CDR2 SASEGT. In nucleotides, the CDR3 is TGTGCCAGTCGGGACAGCTTCTACGAGCAGTACTTC. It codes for CASRDSFYEQYF.

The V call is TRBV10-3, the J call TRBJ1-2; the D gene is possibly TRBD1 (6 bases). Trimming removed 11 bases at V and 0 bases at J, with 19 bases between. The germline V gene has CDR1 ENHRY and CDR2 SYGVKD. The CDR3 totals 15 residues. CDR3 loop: CACSTGTTTNYGYTF. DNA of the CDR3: TGTGCCTGTTCAACCGGGACAACAACTAACTATGGCTACACCTTC.

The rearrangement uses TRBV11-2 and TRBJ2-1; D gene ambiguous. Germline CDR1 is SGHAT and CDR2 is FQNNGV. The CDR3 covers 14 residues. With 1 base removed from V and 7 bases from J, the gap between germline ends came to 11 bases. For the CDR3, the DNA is TGTGCCAGCAGCTTAGTGTCCGCCGGGAATGAGCAGTTCTTC. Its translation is CASSLVSAGNEQFF.

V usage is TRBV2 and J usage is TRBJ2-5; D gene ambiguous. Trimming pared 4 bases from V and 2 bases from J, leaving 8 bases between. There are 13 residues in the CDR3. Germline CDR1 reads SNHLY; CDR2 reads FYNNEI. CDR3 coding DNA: TGTGCCAGCAGTGTTTTCCGTCAAGAGACCCAGTACTTC. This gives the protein CASSVFRQETQYF.

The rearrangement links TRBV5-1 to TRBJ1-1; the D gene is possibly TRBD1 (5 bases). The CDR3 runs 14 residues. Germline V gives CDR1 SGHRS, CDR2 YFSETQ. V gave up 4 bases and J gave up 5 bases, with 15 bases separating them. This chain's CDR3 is CASSRGEGVTEAFF. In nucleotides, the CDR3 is TGCGCCAGCAGCCGGGGGGAGGGAGTGACTGAAGCTTTCTTT.

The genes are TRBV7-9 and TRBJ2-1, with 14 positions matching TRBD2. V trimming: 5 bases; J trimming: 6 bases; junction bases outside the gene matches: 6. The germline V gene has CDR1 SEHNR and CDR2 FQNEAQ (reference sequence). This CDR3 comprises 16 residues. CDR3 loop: CASSPLGLAGVNEQFF. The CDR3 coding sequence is TGTGCCAGCAGCCCCTTGGGACTAGCGGGGGTCAATGAGCAGTTCTTC.

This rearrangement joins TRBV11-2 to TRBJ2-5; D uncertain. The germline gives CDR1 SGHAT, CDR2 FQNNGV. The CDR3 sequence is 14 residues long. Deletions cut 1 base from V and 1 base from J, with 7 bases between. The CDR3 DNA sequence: TGTGCCAGCAGCTTAGGGTTCAGCCAAGAGACCCAGTACTTC. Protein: CASSLGFSQETQYF.

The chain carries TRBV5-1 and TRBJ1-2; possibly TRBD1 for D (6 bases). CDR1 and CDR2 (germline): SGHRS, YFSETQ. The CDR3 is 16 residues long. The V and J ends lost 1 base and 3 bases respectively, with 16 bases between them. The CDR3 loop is CASSLLPESGDYGYTF. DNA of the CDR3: TGCGCCAGCAGCTTGTTGCCTGAGTCAGGGGACTATGGCTACACCTTC.

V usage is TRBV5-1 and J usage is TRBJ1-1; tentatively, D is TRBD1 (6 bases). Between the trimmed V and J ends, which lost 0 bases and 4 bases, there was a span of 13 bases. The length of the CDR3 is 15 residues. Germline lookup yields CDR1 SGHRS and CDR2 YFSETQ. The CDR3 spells CASSLDTPGVTEAFF. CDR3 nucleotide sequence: TGCGCCAGCAGCTTGGATACTCCAGGGGTCACTGAAGCTTTCTTT.

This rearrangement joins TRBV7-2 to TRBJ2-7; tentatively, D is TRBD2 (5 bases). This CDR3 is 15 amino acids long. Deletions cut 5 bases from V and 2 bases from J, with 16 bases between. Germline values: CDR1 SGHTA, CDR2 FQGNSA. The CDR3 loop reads CASSLGGLRTYEQYF. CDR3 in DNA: TGTGCCAGCAGCCTGGGCGGACTGCGGACCTACGAGCAGTACTTC.

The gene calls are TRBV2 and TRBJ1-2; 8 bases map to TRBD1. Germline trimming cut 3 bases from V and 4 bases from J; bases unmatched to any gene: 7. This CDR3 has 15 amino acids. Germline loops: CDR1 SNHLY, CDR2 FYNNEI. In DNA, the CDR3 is TGTGCCAGCAGTGACCCGCAGGGGGCAGTCTATGGCTACACCTTC. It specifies CASSDPQGAVYGYTF.

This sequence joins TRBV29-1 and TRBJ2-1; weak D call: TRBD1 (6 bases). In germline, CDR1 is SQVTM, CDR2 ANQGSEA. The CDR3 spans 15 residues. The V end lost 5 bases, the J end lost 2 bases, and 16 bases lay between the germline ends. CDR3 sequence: CSVFRTAFTYNEQFF. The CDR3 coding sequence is TGCAGCGTTTTCAGGACAGCTTTCACCTACAATGAGCAGTTCTTC.